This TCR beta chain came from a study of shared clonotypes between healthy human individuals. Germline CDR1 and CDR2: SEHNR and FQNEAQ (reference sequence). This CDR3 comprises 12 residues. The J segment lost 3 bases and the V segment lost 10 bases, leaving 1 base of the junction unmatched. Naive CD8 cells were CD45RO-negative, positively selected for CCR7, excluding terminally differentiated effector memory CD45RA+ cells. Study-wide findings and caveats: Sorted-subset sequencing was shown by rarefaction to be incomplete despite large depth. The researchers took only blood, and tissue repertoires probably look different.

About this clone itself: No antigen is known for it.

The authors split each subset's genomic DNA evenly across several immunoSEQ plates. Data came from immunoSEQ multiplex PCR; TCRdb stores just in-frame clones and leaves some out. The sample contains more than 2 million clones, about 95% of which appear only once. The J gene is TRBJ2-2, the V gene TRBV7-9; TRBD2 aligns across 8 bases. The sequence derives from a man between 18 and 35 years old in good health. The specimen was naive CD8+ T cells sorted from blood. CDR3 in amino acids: CAKLADTGELFF. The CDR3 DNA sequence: TGTGCCAAACTAGCGGACACCGGGGAGCTGTTTTTT.